This TCR beta chain was sequenced during a study of post-analysis software for immune sequencing data. To note about this clonotype: Its antigen is unidentified.

Libraries were made from TCR beta cDNA, and they carried unique molecular identifiers. From the PCR reads, TCRdb called clonotypes with MiXCR, one entry per CDR3 protein. The table shows roughly 670,000 distinct CDR3 sequences, with around 60% occurring only once. Trimming stripped 3 bases from V and 4 bases from J, with 6 bases between. CDR3 length equals 11 residues. Germline V gene data show CDR1 as GTSNPN and CDR2 as SVGIG (reference sequence). General study findings and limits: Compared with controls, patients showed significantly lower normalized Chao1 diversity. By F measure, samples from a shared preparation batch strongly co-clustered. Comparison of patients with controls showed five TRBV segments more frequent in patients, TRBV5-6, TRBV5-1 and TRBV20-1 among them.

The gene calls are TRBV30 and TRBJ1-2, with D uncertain. Sequencing was performed on blood. This clonotype was obtained from a girl aged 2-10 years with multiple sclerosis. The CDR3 DNA reads TGTGCCTGGAGCCCGGGCTATGGCTACACCTTC. Translating it yields CAWSPGYGYTF.